Below are 2 T cell receptor beta chains sequenced from a single sample in a study of T-cell reconstitution after alpha-beta-depleted transplantation in children (TCRdb year 2016). Explained via the paper, the treatment or condition label denotes: allogeneic hematopoietic cell transplantation with graft depleted of TCRalphabeta T cells and CD19 B cells. Library generation was performed with PCR. Sequencer: Illumina HiSeq 2500. TCR libraries were prepared with molecular barcoding, using unique molecular identifiers to normalize TCRbeta repertoire quantification. TCRdb trimmed public reads at Q25 via fastp, called clones via MiXCR and kept in-frame beta chains. When rows share a CDR3 protein, they turn into one entry using the most common DNA and genes. This sample is represented by about 590,000 distinct CDR3 sequences; 10% to 15% of them were singletons. The leading ten clones occupy approximately 2% of the sample.

This specimen was PBMCs, mostly from graft donor cells, taken 360 days after TCRalphabeta/CD19-depleted stem cell transplant. The receptor source for this set is a male patient between 10 and 17 years old who had a stem cell transplant for acute myeloid leukemia, so the T cells may come from the graft donor.

This clonotype was counted a few times. The V call is TRBV20-1, the J call TRBJ2-2, with D maybe TRBD1 (5 bases). Deletions cut 5 bases from V and 1 base from J, with 8 bases between. CDR1 and CDR2 (germline): DFQATT, SNEGSKA (reference sequence). The CDR3 extends over 13 amino acids. CDR3 protein: CSASQGNTGELFF. DNA of the CDR3: TGCAGTGCTTCTCAGGGGAACACCGGGGAGCTGTTTTTT.

The J gene is TRBJ2-2, the V gene TRBV15, with D possibly TRBD1 on 5 matching bases. CDR3 length: 16 residues. Trimming removed 1 base from V and 3 bases from J, with 12 bases in between. CDR1 LNHNV and CDR2 YYDKDF come from the germline V gene (reference sequence). CDR3 DNA sequence: TGTGCCACCAGCAGAGCCGGCGGACACTACACCGGGGAGCTGTTTTTT. This gives the protein CATSRAGGHYTGELFF.